Listed below are T cell receptor beta chains from one sample, sequenced in a study of post-analysis software for immune sequencing data. TCRdb reprocessed the PCR reads with MiXCR, giving one entry per CDR3 protein. This sample carries under 900,000 distinct CDR3 sequences, around 50% of them seen once, and the ten largest clones take approximately 4.2%. The sequenced sample was blood. These receptors all come from a girl aged 5 to 17 with multiple sclerosis. The CDR3 runs from the conserved cysteine through the conserved F or W. The D gene is left open where the match is weak. Where a row states a size, it is once, few, many or the class of an expanded clone; other rows omit it.

cdr3_aa	cdr3_nt	clone_size	v_call	d_call	j_call
CASSRRTTGGSSYNEQFF	TGCGCCAGCAGCCGACGGACTACGGGGGGGAGCTCCTACAATGAGCAGTTCTTC	few	TRBV5-1	TRBD2	TRBJ2-1
CASSKMRVLSSGANVLTF	TGCGCCAGCAGCAAAATGCGGGTTCTAAGCTCTGGGGCCAACGTCCTGACTTTC	NA	TRBV4-1	NA	TRBJ2-6
CASSPRQGEETDTQYF	TGTGCCAGCAGTCCCCGACAGGGGGAAGAGACAGATACGCAGTATTTT	NA	TRBV6-5	TRBD1	TRBJ2-3
CSAWGRTSTDTQYF	TGCAGTGCTTGGGGGAGGACTAGCACAGATACGCAGTATTTT	NA	TRBV20-1	NA	TRBJ2-3
CASSLLWKGGDGYTF	TGTGCCAGCAGTCTCCTATGGAAGGGGGGCGACGGCTACACCTTC	NA	TRBV12-3/TRBV12-4	NA	TRBJ1-2
CASSLLGSTEAFF	TGTGCCAGCAGTTTATTGGGGAGCACTGAAGCTTTCTTT	NA	TRBV5-1	NA	TRBJ1-1
CSVEDGGLKNIQYF	TGCAGCGTTGAAGACGGAGGCCTGAAAAACATTCAGTACTTC	few	TRBV29-1	NA	TRBJ2-4
CSASMLAGVPEQYF	TGCAGTGCTAGTATGCTAGCGGGAGTACCCGAGCAGTACTTC	once	TRBV20-1	TRBD2	TRBJ2-7
CSVFYVGRQGYEQYF	TGCAGCGTCTTCTACGTGGGGCGCCAGGGTTACGAGCAGTACTTC	NA	TRBV29-1	NA	TRBJ2-7
CSARRQDQPQHF	TGCAGTGCTCGTCGACAGGATCAGCCCCAGCATTTT	NA	TRBV20-1	NA	TRBJ1-5
CSARDSDNYGYTF	TGCAGCGCACGGGACAGCGATAACTATGGCTACACCTTC	few	TRBV29-1	TRBD1	TRBJ1-2
CSARGSGALGRGGIQETQYF	TGCAGTGCTAGAGGGAGTGGGGCCCTCGGGAGGGGGGGAATTCAAGAGACCCAGTACTTC	NA	TRBV20-1	TRBD2	TRBJ2-5
CASLERAAKNIQYF	TGTGCCAGCCTAGAGAGGGCGGCCAAAAACATTCAGTACTTC	NA	TRBV6-6	NA	TRBJ2-4
CASSIDRGWDGYTF	TGTGCCAGCAGCATAGACAGGGGGTGGGATGGCTACACCTTC	few	TRBV7-2	TRBD1	TRBJ1-2
CASSHNIWNTEAFF	TGTGCCAGCAGCCACAACATTTGGAACACTGAAGCTTTCTTT	NA	TRBV14	NA	TRBJ1-1
CANSTQQETQYF	TGTGCCAACAGCACTCAACAAGAGACCCAGTACTTC	once	TRBV9	NA	TRBJ2-5
CASSQVGLTLPFF	TGCGCCAGCAGCCAAGTGGGCCTAACGTTACCTTTCTTT	NA	TRBV4-1	NA	TRBJ1-1
CSVGWDSYNEQFF	TGCAGCGTTGGATGGGACAGCTACAATGAGCAGTTCTTC	NA	TRBV29-1	TRBD1	TRBJ2-1
CASSSVRAYEQYF	TGTGCCAGCAGTTCGGTCAGGGCGTACGAGCAGTACTTC	NA	TRBV12-3/TRBV12-4	NA	TRBJ2-7
CACSPTGQGAFGYTF	TGTGCCTGCAGCCCCACGGGACAGGGAGCGTTTGGCTACACCTTC	NA	TRBV2	TRBD1	TRBJ1-2
CSANRETYEQYF	TGCAGTGCTAACAGGGAGACCTACGAGCAGTACTTC	NA	TRBV20-1	NA	TRBJ2-7
CASSLVGQGFHEQYF	TGTGCCAGCAGCTTAGTGGGACAGGGGTTCCACGAGCAGTACTTC	NA	TRBV7-6	TRBD1	TRBJ2-7
CASSPNPSGRGNEQFF	TGTGCCAGCAGTCCCAACCCTAGCGGGAGGGGCAATGAGCAGTTCTTC	NA	TRBV27	TRBD2	TRBJ2-1
CASSKTGTGGGEQFF	TGTGCCAGCAGCAAGACCGGGACAGGGGGAGGTGAGCAGTTCTTC	NA	TRBV7-2	TRBD1	TRBJ2-1
CASSYSGTEGKGAYEQYF	TGTGCCAGCAGTTATAGCGGGACAGAGGGGAAGGGGGCCTACGAGCAGTACTTC	few	TRBV13	NA	TRBJ2-7
CSVGLGGGRISNEQFF	TGCAGCGTTGGCCTCGGGGGGGGAAGGATATCCAATGAGCAGTTCTTC	few	TRBV29-1	TRBD2	TRBJ2-1
CSASSGGKDEQYF	TGCAGTGCTAGTTCAGGGGGCAAGGACGAGCAGTACTTC	NA	TRBV20-1	TRBD1	TRBJ2-7
CASSQDYSYGYTF	TGCGCCAGCAGCCAAGATTACAGCTATGGCTACACCTTC	NA	TRBV4-1	NA	TRBJ1-2